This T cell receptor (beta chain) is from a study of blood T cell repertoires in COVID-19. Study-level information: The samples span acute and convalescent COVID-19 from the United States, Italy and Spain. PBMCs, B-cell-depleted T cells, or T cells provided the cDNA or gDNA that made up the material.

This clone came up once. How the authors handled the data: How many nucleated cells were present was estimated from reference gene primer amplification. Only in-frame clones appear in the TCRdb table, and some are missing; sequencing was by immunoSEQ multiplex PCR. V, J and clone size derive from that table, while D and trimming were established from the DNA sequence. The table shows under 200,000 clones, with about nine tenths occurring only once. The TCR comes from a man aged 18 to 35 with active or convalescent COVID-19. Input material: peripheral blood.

This CDR3 reads CASSSDRGSLEQYF. CDR3 nucleotides: TGTGCCAGCAGCTCGGACAGGGGTTCCCTTGAGCAGTACTTC. The chain couples TRBV7-2 to TRBJ2-7, with 9 bases identical to TRBD1. V trimming: 4 bases; J trimming: 7 bases; junction bases outside the gene matches: 8. The CDR3 is 14 residues long. The germline V gene has CDR1 SGHTA and CDR2 FQGNSA.